This TCR beta chain emerged from a study of T cell responses to AZD1222 COVID-19 vaccine. The assay was immunoSEQ multiplex PCR, and TCRdb's table has in-frame clones only and misses some. The table shows tens of thousands of clones, with over 75% occurring only once. Per germline, CDR1 SGHRS and CDR2 YFSETQ. Unmatched junction bases numbered 5, after V lost 2 bases and J lost 4 bases. The CDR3 extends over 15 amino acids. The origin of this receptor is an adult in good health. The chain recombines TRBV5-1 with TRBJ1-4; 7 nucleotides align to TRBD1. The sample was peripheral blood, taken on day 0 of AZD1222 vaccination. CDR3 sequence reads: CASSLGQGVNEKLFF. As DNA, the CDR3 is TGCGCCAGCAGCTTAGGTCAGGGGGTTAATGAAAAACTGTTTTTT. Complete variable domain (other parts from reference TRBV5-1 and TRBJ1-4): KAGVTQTPRYLIKTRGQQVTLSCSPISGHRSVSWYQQTPGQGLQFLFEYFSETQRNKGNFPGRFSGRQFSNSRSEMNVSTLELGDSALYLCASSLGQGVNEKLFFGSGTQLSVL.